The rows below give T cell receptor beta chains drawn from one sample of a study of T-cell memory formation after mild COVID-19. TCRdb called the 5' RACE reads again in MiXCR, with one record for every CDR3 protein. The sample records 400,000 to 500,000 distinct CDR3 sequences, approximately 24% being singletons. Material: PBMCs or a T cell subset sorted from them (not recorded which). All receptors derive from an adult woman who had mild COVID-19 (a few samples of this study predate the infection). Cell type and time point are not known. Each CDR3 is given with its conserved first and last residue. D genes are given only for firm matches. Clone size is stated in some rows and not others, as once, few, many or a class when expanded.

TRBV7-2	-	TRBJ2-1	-	TGTGCCAGCAGCTTAGGGACCGCCCCCAATGAGCAGTTCTTC	CASSLGTAPNEQFF
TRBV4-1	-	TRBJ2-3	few	TGCGCCAGCGCTGAAGACCAATCGCCTCCGGCTACGCAGTATTTT	CASAEDQSPPATQYF
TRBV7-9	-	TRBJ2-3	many	TGTGCCAGCAGCTACCCCACAGATACGCAGTATTTT	CASSYPTDTQYF
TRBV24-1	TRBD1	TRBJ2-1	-	TGTGCCACCCAAGGACAGGGGTTGTCGCATGAGCAGTTCTTC	CATQGQGLSHEQFF
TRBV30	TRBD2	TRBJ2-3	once	TGTGCCTGCCCCTCTCAAAAGCGGGGGGTCACAGATACGCAGTATTTT	CACPSQKRGVTDTQYF
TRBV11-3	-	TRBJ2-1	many	TGTGCCAGCAGCTTAGATTCCCGGGGTGGCTACAATGAGCAGTTCTTC	CASSLDSRGGYNEQFF
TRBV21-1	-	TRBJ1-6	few	TGTGCCAGACTGAGGACGTCGGATTGCTCCTATAATTCACCCCTCCACTTT	CARLRTSDCSYNSPLHF
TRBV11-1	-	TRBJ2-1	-	TGTGCCAGCAGCTTATCGGCGAGAGCCTACAATGAGCAGTTCTTC	CASSLSARAYNEQFF
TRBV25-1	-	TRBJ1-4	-	TGTGCCAGCAGTGAACGAGAAAGGGAGGGAAATGAAAAACTGTTTTTT	CASSEREREGNEKLFF
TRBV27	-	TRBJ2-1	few	TGTGCCAGCAGTTTATCCGGAACAGTTTACAATGAGCAGTTCTTC	CASSLSGTVYNEQFF
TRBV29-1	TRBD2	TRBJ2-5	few	TGCAGCGTTGAAAAGGGACTAGCCCTGCTCCAAGAGACCCAGTACTTC	CSVEKGLALLQETQYF
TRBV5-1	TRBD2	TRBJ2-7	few	TGCGCCAGCAGCCCACTAGCGGGAGTAAACGAGCAGTACTTC	CASSPLAGVNEQYF
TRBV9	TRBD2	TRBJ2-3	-	TGTGCCAGCAGCGCTAGCGGGAGGACCACAGATACGCAGTATTTT	CASSASGRTTDTQYF
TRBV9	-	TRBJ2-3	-	TGTGCCAGCAGCGTAGTCATTGGGTTTGGAACAGATACGCAGTATTTT	CASSVVIGFGTDTQYF
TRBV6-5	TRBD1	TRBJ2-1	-	TGTGCCAGCAGTGAATCCGGACAGGGAGGCAATGAGCAGTTCTTC	CASSESGQGGNEQFF
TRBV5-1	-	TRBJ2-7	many	TGCGCCAGCAGCTTGTATTCAGGGGACGAGCAGTACTTC	CASSLYSGDEQYF
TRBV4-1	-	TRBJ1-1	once	TGCGCCAGCAGCCAAGCCCCACGAATGAACACTGAAGCTTTCTTT	CASSQAPRMNTEAFF
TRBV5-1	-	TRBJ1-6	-	TGCGCCAGCAGCTTGGAGGTGGACAGCCCTAATTCACCCCTCCACTTT	CASSLEVDSPNSPLHF
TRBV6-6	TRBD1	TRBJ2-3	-	TGTGCCAGCAGCGACGGGACAGGGTACACAGATACGCAGTATTTT	CASSDGTGYTDTQYF
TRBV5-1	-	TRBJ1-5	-	TGCGCCAGCAGCTTGGCGGCTCATCAGCCCCAGCATTTT	CASSLAAHQPQHF
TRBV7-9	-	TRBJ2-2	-	TGTGCCAGCAGCTTAGTAGAGGGGATTATCACCGGGGAGCTGTTTTTT	CASSLVEGIITGELFF
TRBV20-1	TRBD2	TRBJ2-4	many	TGCAGTGCTTTAGCGGGAGGGGCAAACATTCAGTACTTC	CSALAGGANIQYF
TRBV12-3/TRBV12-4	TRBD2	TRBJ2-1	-	TGTGCCAGCAGTTTCGGGGGGTTCGATGAGCAGTTCTTC	CASSFGGFDEQFF
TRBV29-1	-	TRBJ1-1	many	TGCAGCGCCCAAAAGGGGCAGATGAACACTGAAGCTTTCTTT	CSAQKGQMNTEAFF
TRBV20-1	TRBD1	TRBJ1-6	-	TGCAGTGCTAGAGATCCGGACAGGACAAATTCACCCCTCCACTTT	CSARDPDRTNSPLHF
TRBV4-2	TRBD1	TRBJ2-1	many	TGTGCCAGCAGCCAGACAGGGGACAATGAGCAGTTCTTC	CASSQTGDNEQFF
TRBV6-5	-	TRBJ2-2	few	TGTGCCAGCAGTTACTCTATGAACACCGGGGAGCTGTTTTTT	CASSYSMNTGELFF